This passage covers 12 T cell receptor beta chains from one sample sequenced in a study of shared clonotypes between healthy human individuals. Clones were sequenced by immunoSEQ multiplex PCR, and TCRdb holds only the in-frame ones, with some missing. The sample has some 2,100,000 clones, 93% seen once. Naive CD8 populations comprised CD45RO-negative cells positively selected for CCR7, excluding terminally differentiated effector memory CD45RA+ cells. The sample was naive CD8+ T cells from PBMCs. These TCRs come from a young man in good health. Some clones in this sample may be carry-over from other donors' samples.

V usage is TRBV7-6 and J usage is TRBJ1-5; TRBD1 aligns across 9 bases. The V segment lost 3 bases and the J segment 3 bases; nucleotides outside the gene matches: 6. The CDR3 covers 16 residues. The germline CDR1 and CDR2 sequences are SGHVS and FNYEAQ. CDR3 in DNA: TGTGCCAGCAGCTTGGGGACAGGGTTGGACAATCAGCCCCAGCATTTT. It encodes CASSLGTGLDNQPQHF. The full variable domain, rest sourced from reference TRBV7-6 and TRBJ1-5, is GAGVSQSPRYKVTKRGQDVALRCDPISGHVSLYWYRQALGQGPEFLTYFNYEAQQDKSGLPNDRFSAERPEGSISTLTIQRTEQRDSAMYRCASSLGTGLDNQPQHFGDGTRLSIL.

The chain joins TRBV6-5 to TRBJ1-5, with D possibly matching TRBD1 (5 bases). Germline CDR1 MNHEY, CDR2 SVGAGI. The CDR3 extends over 16 amino acids. Trimming removed 4 bases from V and 2 bases from J, with 15 bases in between. This chain's CDR3 is CASSSTRGGRNQPQHF. CDR3 nucleotide sequence: TGTGCCAGCAGTTCGACTCGGGGGGGACGCAATCAGCCCCAGCATTTT.

This clone was recorded a few times. The chain joins TRBV30 to TRBJ1-1, with D uncertain. Germline V lookup: CDR1 GTSNPN, CDR2 SVGIG (reference sequence). V was cut by 5 bases and J by 1 base, with 14 bases left in between. The CDR3 sequence is 14 residues long. The CDR3 DNA follows: TGTGCCTGGGGCGCCCTCCGGGGGAACACTGAAGCTTTCTTT. It translates to CAWGALRGNTEAFF.

Of note for this clone: Distinct nucleotide sequences in the sample also encode this CDR3. The rearrangement uses TRBV18 and TRBJ2-2; 8 bases align to TRBD1. The J segment lost 3 bases and the V segment lost 0 bases, leaving 6 bases of the junction unmatched. The V gene's germline CDR1 is KGHSH and CDR2 LQKENI. This CDR3 spans 17 amino acids. The CDR3 is CASSPPTGTGHTGELFF. The CDR3 bases are TGTGCCAGCTCACCACCTACCGGGACAGGACACACCGGGGAGCTGTTTTTT.

V and J are TRBV7-2 and TRBJ1-1, with TRBD1 matching 7 bases. Germline assignment: CDR1 SGHTA and CDR2 FQGNSA. J gave up 3 bases and V 1 base, and 5 bases lay outside the gene matches. CDR3 size: 15 residues. CDR3 sequence: CASSLEDRFDTEAFF. The CDR3 bases are TGTGCCAGCAGCTTAGAGGACAGGTTTGACACTGAAGCTTTCTTT.

The chain couples TRBV29-1 to TRBJ2-1, with 8 bases lining up with TRBD1. Germline trimming cut 7 bases from V and 0 bases from J; bases unmatched to any gene: 2. The CDR3 spans 13 residues. Germline CDR1 is SQVTM and CDR2 is ANQGSEA. The CDR3 is CSARGHSYNEQFF. The CDR3 DNA sequence: TGCAGCGCCAGGGGGCACTCCTACAATGAGCAGTTCTTC.

The chain uses TRBV7-9 and TRBJ2-7; tentative D call: TRBD1 (6 bases). Trimming took off 4 bases at V and 0 bases at J, with 10 bases between the two ends. The germline V gene encodes CDR1 SEHNR and CDR2 FQNEAQ (reference sequence). The CDR3 covers 14 residues. The CDR3 DNA reads as TGTGCCAGCAGCTATACAGGGTCCTCCTACGAGCAGTACTTC. Translation gives CASSYTGSSYEQYF. Drawing the rest from reference TRBV7-9 and TRBJ2-7, the complete variable domain is DTGVSQNPRHKITKRGQNVTFRCDPISEHNRLYWYRQTLGQGPEFLTYFQNEAQLEKSRLLSDRFSAERPKGSFSTLEIQRTEQGDSAMYLCASSYTGSSYEQYFGPGTRLTVT.

This clone was observed a few times. This chain uses TRBV7-7 with TRBJ1-1; no clear D gene. Germline CDR1 is SSHAT and CDR2 is FNYEAQ (reference sequence). Trimming left V 11 bases short and J 0 bases short, with 13 bases between. The CDR3 contains 13 residues. Here the CDR3 reads CAVADGMNTEAFF. The CDR3 DNA is TGTGCCGTCGCGGACGGGATGAACACTGAAGCTTTCTTT.

The sample holds one count of this clone. The rearrangement joins TRBV7-6 to TRBJ2-5; weak D call: TRBD1 (5 bases). Trimming removed 1 base from V and 3 bases from J, with 6 bases in between. CDR1 SGHVS and CDR2 FNYEAQ come from the germline V gene. The CDR3 runs 13 residues. The CDR3 reads CASSLVGEETQYF. CDR3 nucleotide sequence: TGTGCCAGCAGCTTAGTAGGGGAAGAGACCCAGTACTTC.

V and J are TRBV5-8 and TRBJ2-7; D possibly uses TRBD1 or TRBD2 (5 bases each). This CDR3 is 11 amino acids long. Trimming shortened V by 6 bases and J by 4 bases, and 8 bases separated the two germline ends. CDR1 is SGHTS, CDR2 YDEGEE, per germline. CDR3 coding DNA: TGTGCCAGCACTGGGGGTTACGAGCAGTACTTC. Translating gives CASTGGYEQYF.

With regard to this clone: The sample holds other DNA sequences that translate to the same CDR3. The V call is TRBV9, the J call TRBJ2-7, with 11 bases matching TRBD2. The CDR3 totals 15 residues. V trimming: 2 bases; J trimming: 1 base; junction bases outside the gene matches: 2. Germline assignment: CDR1 SGDLS and CDR2 YYNGEE. DNA of the CDR3: TGTGCCAGCAGCGTGGGGACTAGCGGATCCTACGAGCAGTACTTC. It specifies CASSVGTSGSYEQYF.

V gene TRBV6-1 combines with J gene TRBJ2-7; D is possibly TRBD1 (5 bases). V shed 2 bases and J shed 3 bases, with 11 bases lying between them. CDR1 MNHNS and CDR2 SASEGT come from the germline V gene. The CDR3 contains 14 residues. CDR3 bases: TGTGCCAGCAGTGAAAGGGGCAGACACTACGAGCAGTACTTC. This encodes CASSERGRHYEQYF.